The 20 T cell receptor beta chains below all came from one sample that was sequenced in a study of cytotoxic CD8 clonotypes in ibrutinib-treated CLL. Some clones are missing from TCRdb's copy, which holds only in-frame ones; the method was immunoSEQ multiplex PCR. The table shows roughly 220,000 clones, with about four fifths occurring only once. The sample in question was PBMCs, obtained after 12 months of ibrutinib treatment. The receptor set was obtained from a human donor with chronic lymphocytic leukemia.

The CDR3 here is CASSALANTDTQYF. The CDR3 coding sequence is TGTGCCAGCAGCGCCCTAGCGAACACAGATACGCAGTATTTT. This sequence joins TRBV5-6 and TRBJ2-3, with a weak D call TRBD2 (6 bases). The CDR3 is 14 amino acids. Germline lookup yields CDR1 SGHDT and CDR2 YYEEEE. V gave up 4 bases and J gave up 2 bases, with 11 bases separating them.

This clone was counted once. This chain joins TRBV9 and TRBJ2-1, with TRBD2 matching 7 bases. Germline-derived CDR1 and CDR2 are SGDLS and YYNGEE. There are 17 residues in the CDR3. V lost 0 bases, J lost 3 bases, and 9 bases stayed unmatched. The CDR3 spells CASSVAGTILDYNEQFF. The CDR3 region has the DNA TGTGCCAGCAGCGTAGCGGGGACTATCCTCGACTACAATGAGCAGTTCTTC.

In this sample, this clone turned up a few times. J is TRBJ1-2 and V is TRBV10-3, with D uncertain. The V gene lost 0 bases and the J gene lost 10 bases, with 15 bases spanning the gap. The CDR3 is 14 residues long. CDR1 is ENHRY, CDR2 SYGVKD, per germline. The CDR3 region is CAISESRFRENYTF. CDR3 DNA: TGTGCCATCAGTGAGTCGAGATTCCGAGAGAACTACACCTTC.

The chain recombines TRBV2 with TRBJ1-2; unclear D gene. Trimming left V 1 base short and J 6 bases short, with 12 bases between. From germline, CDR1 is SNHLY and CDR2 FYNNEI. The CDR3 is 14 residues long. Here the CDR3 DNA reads TGTGCCAGCAGTGAAGGATGGAGGGCGGATGGCTACACCTTC. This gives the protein CASSEGWRADGYTF.

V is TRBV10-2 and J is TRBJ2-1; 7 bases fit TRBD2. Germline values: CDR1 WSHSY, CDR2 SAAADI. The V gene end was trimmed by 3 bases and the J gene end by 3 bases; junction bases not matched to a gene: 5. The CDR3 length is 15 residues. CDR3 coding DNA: TGCGCCAGCAGTGAAGAGCGGGGATACTACAATGAGCAGTTCTTC. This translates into CASSEERGYYNEQFF.

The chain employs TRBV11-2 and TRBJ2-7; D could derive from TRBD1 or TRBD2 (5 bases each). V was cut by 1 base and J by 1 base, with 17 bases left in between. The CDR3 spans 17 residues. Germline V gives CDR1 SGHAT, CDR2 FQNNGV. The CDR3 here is CASSLGGVRHSSYEQYF. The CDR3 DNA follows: TGTGCCAGCAGCTTAGGAGGGGTGAGGCACTCATCCTACGAGCAGTACTTC.

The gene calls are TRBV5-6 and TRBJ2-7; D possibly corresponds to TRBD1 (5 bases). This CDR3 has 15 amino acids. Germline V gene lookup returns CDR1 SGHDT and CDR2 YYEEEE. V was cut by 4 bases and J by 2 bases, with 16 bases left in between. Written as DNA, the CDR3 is TGTGCCAGCAGCCCGCAACAGGACGCCACCTACGAGCAGTACTTC. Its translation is CASSPQQDATYEQYF.

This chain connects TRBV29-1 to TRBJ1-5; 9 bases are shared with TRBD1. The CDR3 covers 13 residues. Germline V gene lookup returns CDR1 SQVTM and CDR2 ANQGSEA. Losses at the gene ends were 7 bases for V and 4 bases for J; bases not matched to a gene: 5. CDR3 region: CSAGQGRNQPQHF. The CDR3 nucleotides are TGCAGCGCCGGACAGGGGAGGAATCAGCCCCAGCATTTT.

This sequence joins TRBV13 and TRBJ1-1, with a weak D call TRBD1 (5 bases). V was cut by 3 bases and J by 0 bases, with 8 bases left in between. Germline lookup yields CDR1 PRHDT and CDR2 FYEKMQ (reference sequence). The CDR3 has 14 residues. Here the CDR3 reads CASSFRELNTEAFF. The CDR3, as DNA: TGTGCCAGCAGCTTCAGGGAGTTGAACACTGAAGCTTTCTTT.

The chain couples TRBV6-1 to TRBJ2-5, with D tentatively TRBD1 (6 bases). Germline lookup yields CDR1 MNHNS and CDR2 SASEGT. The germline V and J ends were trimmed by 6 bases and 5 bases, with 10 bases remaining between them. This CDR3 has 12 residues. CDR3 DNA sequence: TGTGCCAGCAGCCCCACAGGGGAGACCCAGTACTTC. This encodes CASSPTGETQYF.

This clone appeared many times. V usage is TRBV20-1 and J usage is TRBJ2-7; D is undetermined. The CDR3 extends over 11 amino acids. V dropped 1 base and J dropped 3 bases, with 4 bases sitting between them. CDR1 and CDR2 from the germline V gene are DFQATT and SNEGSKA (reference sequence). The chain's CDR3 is CSARAGYEQYF. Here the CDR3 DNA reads TGCAGTGCTAGAGCAGGCTACGAGCAGTACTTC.

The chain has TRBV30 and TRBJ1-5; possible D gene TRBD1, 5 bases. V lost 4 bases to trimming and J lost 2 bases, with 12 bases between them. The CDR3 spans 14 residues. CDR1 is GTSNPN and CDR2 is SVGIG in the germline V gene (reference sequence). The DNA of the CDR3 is TGTGCCTGGAAAATGGGGGGAGGCAATCAGCCCCAGCATTTT. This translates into CAWKMGGGNQPQHF.

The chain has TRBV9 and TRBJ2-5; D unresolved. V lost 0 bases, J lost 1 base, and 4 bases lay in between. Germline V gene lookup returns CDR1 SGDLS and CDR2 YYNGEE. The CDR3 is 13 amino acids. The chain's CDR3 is CASSVVPQETQYF. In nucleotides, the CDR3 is TGTGCCAGCAGCGTAGTCCCCCAAGAGACCCAGTACTTC.

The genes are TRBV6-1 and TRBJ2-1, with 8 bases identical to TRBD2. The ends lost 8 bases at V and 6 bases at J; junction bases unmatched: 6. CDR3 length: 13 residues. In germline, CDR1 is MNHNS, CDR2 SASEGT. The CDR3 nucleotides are TGTGCCAGCTCGGCCACTAGCGGCAATGAGCAGTTCTTC. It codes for CASSATSGNEQFF.

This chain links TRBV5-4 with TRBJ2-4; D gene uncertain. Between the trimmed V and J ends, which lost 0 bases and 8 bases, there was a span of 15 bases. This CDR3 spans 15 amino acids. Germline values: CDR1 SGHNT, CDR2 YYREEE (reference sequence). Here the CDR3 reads CASSLDPIGGDIQYF. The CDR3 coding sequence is TGTGCCAGCAGCTTGGACCCCATAGGTGGGGACATTCAGTACTTC. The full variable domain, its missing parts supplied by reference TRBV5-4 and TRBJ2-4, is ETGVTQSPTHLIKTRGQQVTLRCSSQSGHNTVSWYQQALGQGPQFIFQYYREEENGRGNFPPRFSGLQFPNYSSELNVNALELDDSALYLCASSLDPIGGDIQYFGAGTRLSVL.

CDR3 region: CASAKTGGYTF. As DNA, the CDR3 is TGTGCCAGCGCGAAGACAGGGGGCTACACCTTC. This chain links TRBV28 with TRBJ1-2, with 7 bases that match TRBD1. With V trimmed by 8 bases and J by 8 bases, 5 bases remained unmatched. CDR1 and CDR2 (germline): MDHEN, SYDVKM. The length of the CDR3 is 11 residues.

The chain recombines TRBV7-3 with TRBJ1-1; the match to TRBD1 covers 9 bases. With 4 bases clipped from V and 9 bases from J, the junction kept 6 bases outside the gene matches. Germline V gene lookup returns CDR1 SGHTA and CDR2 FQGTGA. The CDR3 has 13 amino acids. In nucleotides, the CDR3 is TGTGCCAGCAGCTCGAGACAGGGGGGTAAAGCTTTCTTT. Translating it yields CASSSRQGGKAFF.

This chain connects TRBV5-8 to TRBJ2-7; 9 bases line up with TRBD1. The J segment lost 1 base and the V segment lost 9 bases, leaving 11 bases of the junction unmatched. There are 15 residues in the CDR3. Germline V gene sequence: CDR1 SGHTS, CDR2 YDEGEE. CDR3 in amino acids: CAIRDRALSSYEQYF. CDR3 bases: TGTGCCATTCGGGACAGGGCCCTATCTTCCTACGAGCAGTACTTC.

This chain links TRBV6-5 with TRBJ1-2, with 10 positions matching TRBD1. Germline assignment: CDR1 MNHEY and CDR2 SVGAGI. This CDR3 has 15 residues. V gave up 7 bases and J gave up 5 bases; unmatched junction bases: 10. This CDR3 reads CASTQGQGVEYGYTF. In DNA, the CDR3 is TGTGCCAGCACCCAAGGACAGGGGGTAGAATATGGCTACACCTTC.

The CDR3 DNA follows: TGCGCCAGCAGCTTGGAGGGGGGACCCAGGGGAGAGACCCAGTACTTC. Protein sequence: CASSLEGGPRGETQYF. This chain joins TRBV5-1 and TRBJ2-5; D may match TRBD1 or TRBD2 (6 bases each). Trimming took off 0 bases at V and 4 bases at J, with 16 bases between the two ends. The CDR3 is 16 residues long. Germline lookup yields CDR1 SGHRS and CDR2 YFSETQ.